This entry lists 15 T cell receptor beta chains sequenced from one sample in a study of CD8+ T cells in alopecia areata. Isolated RNA was reverse transcribed into cDNA used as the sequencing template. Generated by immunoSEQ multiplex PCR, the TCRdb table keeps only in-frame clones and is missing some. The sample has approximately 100,000 clones; under 45% are singletons. Input material: CD4+ T cells sorted from blood. The receptors here all came from a human donor with alopecia areata.

This clone came up a few times. V and J are TRBV29-1 and TRBJ2-3; TRBD1 might be the D (6 bases). Deletions cut 5 bases from V and 6 bases from J, with 12 bases between. The CDR3 contains 12 residues. Germline-derived CDR1 and CDR2 are SQVTM and ANQGSEA. The CDR3 nucleotides are TGCAGCGTTCTACAGGGAGTTGATACGCAGTATTTT. It encodes CSVLQGVDTQYF.

The chain links TRBV29-1 to TRBJ2-7; D is perhaps TRBD1 or TRBD2 (5 bases each). CDR3 length equals 14 residues. Trimming took 4 bases from V and 7 from J, leaving 20 bases between them. Germline loops: CDR1 SQVTM, CDR2 ANQGSEA. In DNA form, the CDR3 reads TGCAGCGTTGTTCGAAGAGGGGACCTCTGGGAGCAGTACTTC. Protein sequence: CSVVRRGDLWEQYF.

In its sample, this clone was seen a few times. The chain couples TRBV28 to TRBJ1-2, with D possibly matching TRBD1 (5 bases). This CDR3 is 14 amino acids long. Trimming pared 5 bases from V and 7 bases from J, leaving 17 bases between. Germline CDR1 reads MDHEN; CDR2 reads SYDVKM. CDR3 residues: CASSSAGARSGYTF. CDR3 DNA: TGTGCCAGCAGTAGTGCTGGGGCTAGGAGTGGCTACACCTTC.

This chain links TRBV14 with TRBJ2-3, with D maybe TRBD1 (6 bases). The V gene's germline CDR1 is SGHDN and CDR2 FVKESK. Trimming shortened V by 2 bases and J by 6 bases, and 9 bases separated the two germline ends. The length of the CDR3 is 13 residues. CDR3 sequence: CASSQPGADTQYF. Written as DNA, the CDR3 is TGTGCCAGCAGCCAACCAGGGGCGGATACGCAGTATTTT.

The chain recombines TRBV29-1 with TRBJ2-4; TRBD1 matches at 12 bases. The V and J ends lost 7 bases and 8 bases, in that order; junction bases with no gene match: 15. This CDR3 spans 16 amino acids. Germline CDR1 reads SQVTM; CDR2 reads ANQGSEA. This chain's CDR3 is CSAGGGTGGEGDIQYF. As DNA, the CDR3 is TGCAGCGCTGGGGGGGGGACAGGGGGCGAGGGAGACATTCAGTACTTC. Complete variable domain (other parts from reference TRBV29-1 and TRBJ2-4): SAVISQKPSRDICQRGTSLTIQCQVDSQVTMMFWYRQQPGQSLTLIATANQGSEATYESGFVIDKFPISRPNLTFSTLTVSNMSPEDSSIYLCSAGGGTGGEGDIQYFGAGTRLSVL.

V is TRBV29-1 and J is TRBJ2-3; a weak D match, TRBD2 (5 bases). Trimming removed 7 bases from V and 6 bases from J, with 8 bases in between. Germline V gives CDR1 SQVTM, CDR2 ANQGSEA. CDR3 length: 10 residues. The DNA of the CDR3 is TGCAGCGGCGGGCGGGATACGCAGTATTTT. Protein: CSGGRDTQYF.

The chain combines TRBV9 with TRBJ2-3, with D tentatively TRBD1 (6 bases). V lost 4 bases to trimming and J lost 0 bases, with 18 bases between them. Germline V CDR1 and CDR2: SGDLS, YYNGEE. The CDR3 is made up of 17 amino acids. The CDR3 bases are TGTGCCAGCAGCCTCCGGGACACCGATTCTAGCACAGATACGCAGTATTTT. This codes for CASSLRDTDSSTDTQYF.

The chain links TRBV29-1 to TRBJ2-1, with 9 bases aligning to TRBD2. This CDR3 has 17 residues. In germline, CDR1 is SQVTM, CDR2 ANQGSEA. J gave up 3 bases and V 3 bases, and 12 bases lay outside the gene matches. The CDR3 DNA is TGCAGCGTTGATCCCCCCGCGACTAGCGGTATCTACAATGAGCAGTTCTTC. Amino acids: CSVDPPATSGIYNEQFF.

This chain's CDR3 is CSVKDSSYEQYF. In DNA form, the CDR3 reads TGCAGCGTCAAAGACAGCTCCTACGAGCAGTACTTC. V gene TRBV29-1 combines with J gene TRBJ2-7, with D possibly being TRBD1 (5 bases). Germline V gives CDR1 SQVTM, CDR2 ANQGSEA. Trimming took 6 bases from V and 0 from J, leaving 9 bases between them. There are 12 residues in the CDR3.

This sequence joins TRBV19 and TRBJ1-5, with 7 bases lining up with TRBD1. Germline-derived CDR1 and CDR2 are LNHDA and SQIVND (reference sequence). V shed 5 bases and J 16 bases; nucleotides not matched to a gene: 14. The CDR3 spans 13 residues. The DNA of the CDR3 is TGTGCCAGTAGTCCTGCTGACAGGGACATTATACATTTT. Its translation: CASSPADRDIIHF.

The chain carries TRBV29-1 and TRBJ2-1, with 14 bases aligning to TRBD2. Germline assignment: CDR1 SQVTM and CDR2 ANQGSEA. J lost 3 bases, V lost 7 bases, and 5 bases had no gene match. This CDR3 is built from 15 residues. CDR3: CSARTSGGNYNEQFF. CDR3 DNA sequence: TGCAGCGCCCGGACTAGCGGGGGGAACTACAATGAGCAGTTCTTC.

The sample holds a few counts of this clone. The same CDR3 is also encoded by other DNA sequences in this sample. The chain links TRBV29-1 to TRBJ2-7; no clear D. V shed 4 bases and J shed 2 bases, with 9 bases lying between them. The CDR3 spans 12 residues. CDR1 SQVTM and CDR2 ANQGSEA come from the germline V gene. The CDR3 reads CSVGAGPYEQYF. In DNA form, the CDR3 reads TGCAGCGTTGGGGCCGGACCCTACGAGCAGTACTTC.

This clone was seen more than once but under ten times. The chain carries TRBV29-1 and TRBJ2-7, with 8 bases identical to TRBD1. Germline CDR1 reads SQVTM; CDR2 reads ANQGSEA. V was pared by 7 bases and J by 2 bases, with 7 bases of the junction left unmatched. The CDR3 runs to 13 residues. The CDR3 sequence: CSAVKTGAYEQYF. The CDR3 DNA sequence: TGCAGCGCGGTAAAGACAGGGGCCTACGAGCAGTACTTC.

This chain joins TRBV29-1 and TRBJ2-7, with a tentative D call TRBD2 (6 bases). Germline-derived CDR1 and CDR2 are SQVTM and ANQGSEA. Deletions cut 7 bases from V and 0 bases from J, with 13 bases between. This CDR3 has 13 amino acids. The DNA for the CDR3 is TGCAGCGAAGGGACTTTAAGCTCCTACGAGCAGTACTTC. Translation: CSEGTLSSYEQYF.

This clone was seen many times. The chain uses TRBV5-1 and TRBJ2-3; D may be TRBD2 (6 bases). Germline CDR1 SGHRS, CDR2 YFSETQ. CDR3 length: 13 residues. V lost 3 bases to trimming and J lost 4 bases, with 9 bases between them. The CDR3 nucleotides read TGCGCCAGCAGCTCGGGAGTATCAGATACGCAGTATTTT. Amino acids: CASSSGVSDTQYF.